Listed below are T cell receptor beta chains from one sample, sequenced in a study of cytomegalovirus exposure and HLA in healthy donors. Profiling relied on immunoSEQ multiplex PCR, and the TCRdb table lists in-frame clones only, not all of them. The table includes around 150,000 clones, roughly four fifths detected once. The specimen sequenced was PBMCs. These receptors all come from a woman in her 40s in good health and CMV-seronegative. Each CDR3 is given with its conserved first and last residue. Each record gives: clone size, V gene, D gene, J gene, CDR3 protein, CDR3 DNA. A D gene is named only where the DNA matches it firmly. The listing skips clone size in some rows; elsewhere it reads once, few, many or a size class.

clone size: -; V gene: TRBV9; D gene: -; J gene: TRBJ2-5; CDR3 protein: CAGGKDSLVETQYF; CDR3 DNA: TGTGCCGGGGGCAAAGACAGCTTGGTAGAGACCCAGTACTTC
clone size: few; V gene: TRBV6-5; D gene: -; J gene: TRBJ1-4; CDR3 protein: CASSYSLWGENEKLFF; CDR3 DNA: TGTGCCAGCAGTTACTCGTTATGGGGGGAAAATGAAAAACTGTTTTTT
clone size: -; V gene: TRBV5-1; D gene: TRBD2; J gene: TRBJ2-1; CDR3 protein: CASSSLAGYGEQFF; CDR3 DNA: TGCGCCAGCAGCTCCCTAGCGGGGTACGGTGAGCAGTTCTTC
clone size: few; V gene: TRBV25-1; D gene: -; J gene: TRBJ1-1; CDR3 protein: CASSSQQDLRAFF; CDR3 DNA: TGTGCCAGCAGTTCCCAACAGGATCTAAGGGCTTTCTTT
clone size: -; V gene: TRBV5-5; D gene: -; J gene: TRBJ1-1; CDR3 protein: CASSWEDTEAFF; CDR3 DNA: TGTGCCAGCAGCTGGGAGGACACTGAAGCTTTCTTT
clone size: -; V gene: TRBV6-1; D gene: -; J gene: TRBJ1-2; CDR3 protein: CASSESGDYYGYTF; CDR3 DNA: TGTGCCAGCAGTGAATCGGGTGATTACTATGGCTACACCTTC
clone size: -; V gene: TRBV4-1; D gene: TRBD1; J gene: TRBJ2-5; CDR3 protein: CASSQVLSGQGVETQYF; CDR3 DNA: TGCGCCAGCAGCCAAGTTCTGTCGGGACAGGGAGTAGAGACCCAGTACTTC
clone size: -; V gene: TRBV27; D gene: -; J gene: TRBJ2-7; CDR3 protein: CASSLSSVYEQYF; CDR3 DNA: TGTGCCAGCAGTTTATCAAGCGTCTACGAGCAGTACTTC
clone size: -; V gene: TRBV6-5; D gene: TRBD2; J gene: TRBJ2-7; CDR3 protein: CASSYKSSGLGEQYF; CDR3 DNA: TGTGCCAGCAGTTACAAATCTAGCGGCCTGGGGGAGCAGTACTTC
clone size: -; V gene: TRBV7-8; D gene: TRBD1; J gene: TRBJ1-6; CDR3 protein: CASSPRTGRNSPLHF; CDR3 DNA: TGTGCCAGCAGCCCCCGGACAGGGCGGAATTCACCCCTCCACTTT
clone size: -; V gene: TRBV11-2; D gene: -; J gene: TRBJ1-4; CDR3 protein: CASVRSPNEKLFF; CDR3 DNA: TGTGCCAGCGTCCGCAGTCCTAATGAAAAACTGTTTTTT
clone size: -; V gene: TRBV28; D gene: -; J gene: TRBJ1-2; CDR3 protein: CASRKQASNYGYTF; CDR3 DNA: TGTGCCAGCAGAAAACAGGCCTCCAACTATGGCTACACCTTC
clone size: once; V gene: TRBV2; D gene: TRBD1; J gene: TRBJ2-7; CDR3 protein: CASNQQGAAYEQYF; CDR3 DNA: TGTGCCAGCAACCAACAGGGGGCTGCCTACGAGCAGTACTTC
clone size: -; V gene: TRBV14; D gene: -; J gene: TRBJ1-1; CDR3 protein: CASSRFGSDTEAFF; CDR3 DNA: TGTGCCAGCAGCCGATTCGGTTCGGACACTGAAGCTTTCTTT
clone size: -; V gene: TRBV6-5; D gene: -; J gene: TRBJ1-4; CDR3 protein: CASSDRVNEKLFF; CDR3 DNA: TGTGCCAGCAGTGACAGAGTTAATGAAAAACTGTTTTTT
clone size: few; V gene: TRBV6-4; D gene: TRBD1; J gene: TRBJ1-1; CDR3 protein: CASNDREGTEAFF; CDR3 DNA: TGTGCCAGCAATGACAGGGAGGGTACTGAAGCTTTCTTT